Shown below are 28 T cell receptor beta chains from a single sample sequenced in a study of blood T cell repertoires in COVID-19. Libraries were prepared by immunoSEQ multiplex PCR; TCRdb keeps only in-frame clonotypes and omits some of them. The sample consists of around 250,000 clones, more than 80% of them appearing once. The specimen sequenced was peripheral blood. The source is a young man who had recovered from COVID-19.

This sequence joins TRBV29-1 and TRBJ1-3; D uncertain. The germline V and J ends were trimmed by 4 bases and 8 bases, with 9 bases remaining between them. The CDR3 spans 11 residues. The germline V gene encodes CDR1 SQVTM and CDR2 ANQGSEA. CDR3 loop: CSVATGDTIYF. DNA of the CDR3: TGCAGCGTTGCGACGGGAGACACCATATATTTT. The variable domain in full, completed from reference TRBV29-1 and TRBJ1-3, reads SAVISQKPSRDICQRGTSLTIQCQVDSQVTMMFWYRQQPGQSLTLIATANQGSEATYESGFVIDKFPISRPNLTFSTLTVSNMSPEDSSIYLCSVATGDTIYFGEGSWLTVV.

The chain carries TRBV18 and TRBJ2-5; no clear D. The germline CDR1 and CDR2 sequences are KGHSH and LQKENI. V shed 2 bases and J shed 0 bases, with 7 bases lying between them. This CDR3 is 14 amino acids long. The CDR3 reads CASSPVPDQETQYF. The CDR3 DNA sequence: TGTGCCAGCTCACCAGTACCAGACCAAGAGACCCAGTACTTC.

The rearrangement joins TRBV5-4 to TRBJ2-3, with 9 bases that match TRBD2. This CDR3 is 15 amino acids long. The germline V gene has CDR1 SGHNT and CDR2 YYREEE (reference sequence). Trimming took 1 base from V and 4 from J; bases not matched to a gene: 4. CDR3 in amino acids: CASSLIAGAADTQYF. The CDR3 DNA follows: TGTGCCAGCAGCTTGATAGCGGGGGCAGCAGATACGCAGTATTTT.

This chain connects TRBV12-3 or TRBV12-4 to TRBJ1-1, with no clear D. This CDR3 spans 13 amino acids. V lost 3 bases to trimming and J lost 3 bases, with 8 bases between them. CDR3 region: CASSLLADTEAFF. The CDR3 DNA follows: TGTGCCAGCAGTTTGCTGGCCGACACTGAAGCTTTCTTT.

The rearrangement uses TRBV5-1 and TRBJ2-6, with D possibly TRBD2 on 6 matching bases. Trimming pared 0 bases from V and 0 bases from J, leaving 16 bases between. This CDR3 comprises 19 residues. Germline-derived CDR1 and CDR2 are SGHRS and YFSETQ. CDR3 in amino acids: CASSLGPREFISGANVLTF. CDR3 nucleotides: TGCGCCAGCAGCTTGGGGCCCCGGGAGTTTATCTCTGGGGCCAACGTCCTGACTTTC.

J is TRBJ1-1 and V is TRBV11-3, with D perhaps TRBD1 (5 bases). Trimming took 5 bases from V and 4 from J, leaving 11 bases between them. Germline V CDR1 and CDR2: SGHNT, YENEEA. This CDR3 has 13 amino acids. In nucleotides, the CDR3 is TGTGCCAGCAGCATGGCCGGGGGCACTGAAGCTTTCTTT. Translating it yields CASSMAGGTEAFF.

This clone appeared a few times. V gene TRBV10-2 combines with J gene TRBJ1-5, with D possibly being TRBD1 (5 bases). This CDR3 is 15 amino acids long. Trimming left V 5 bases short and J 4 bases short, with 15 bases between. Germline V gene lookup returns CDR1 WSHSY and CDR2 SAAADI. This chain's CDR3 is CASSSDSLGNQPQHF. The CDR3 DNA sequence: TGCGCCAGCAGTTCCGACAGTCTTGGGAATCAGCCCCAGCATTTT.

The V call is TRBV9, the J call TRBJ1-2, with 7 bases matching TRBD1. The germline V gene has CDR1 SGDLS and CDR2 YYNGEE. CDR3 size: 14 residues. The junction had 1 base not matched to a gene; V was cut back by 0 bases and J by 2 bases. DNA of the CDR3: TGTGCCAGCAGCGTAGGAGGGGGCAACTATGGCTACACCTTC. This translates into CASSVGGGNYGYTF.

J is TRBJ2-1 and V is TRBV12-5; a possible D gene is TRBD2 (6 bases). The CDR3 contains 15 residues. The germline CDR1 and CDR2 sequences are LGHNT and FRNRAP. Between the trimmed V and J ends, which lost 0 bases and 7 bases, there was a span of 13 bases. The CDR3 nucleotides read TGTGCTAGTGGTTTGGTCATGGGGGGAATGAATGAGCAGTTCTTC. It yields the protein CASGLVMGGMNEQFF.

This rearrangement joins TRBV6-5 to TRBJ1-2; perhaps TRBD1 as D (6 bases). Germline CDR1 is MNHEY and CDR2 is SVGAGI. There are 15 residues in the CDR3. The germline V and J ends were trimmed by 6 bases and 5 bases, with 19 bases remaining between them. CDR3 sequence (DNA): TGTGCCAGCAGCCTCCGACAGGATGGTAATTATGGCTACACCTTC. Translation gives CASSLRQDGNYGYTF.

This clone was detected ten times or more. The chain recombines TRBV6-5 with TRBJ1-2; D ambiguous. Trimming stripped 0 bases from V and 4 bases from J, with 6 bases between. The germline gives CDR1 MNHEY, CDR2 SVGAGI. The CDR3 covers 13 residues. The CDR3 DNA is TGTGCCAGCAGTTACTCGAACACCTATGGCTACACCTTC. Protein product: CASSYSNTYGYTF.

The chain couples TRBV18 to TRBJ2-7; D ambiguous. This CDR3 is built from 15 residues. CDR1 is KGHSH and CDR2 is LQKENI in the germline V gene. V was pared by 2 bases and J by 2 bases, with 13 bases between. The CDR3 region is CASSPSQRSTYEQYF. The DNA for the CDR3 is TGTGCCAGCTCACCAAGCCAGCGATCAACCTACGAGCAGTACTTC.

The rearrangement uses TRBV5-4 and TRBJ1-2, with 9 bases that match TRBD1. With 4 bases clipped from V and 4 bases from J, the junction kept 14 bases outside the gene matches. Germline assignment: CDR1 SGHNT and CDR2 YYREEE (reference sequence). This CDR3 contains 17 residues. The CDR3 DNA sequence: TGTGCCAGCAGCGGTCCGGGACAGGGCCTAACCTTCTATGGCTACACCTTC. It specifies CASSGPGQGLTFYGYTF.

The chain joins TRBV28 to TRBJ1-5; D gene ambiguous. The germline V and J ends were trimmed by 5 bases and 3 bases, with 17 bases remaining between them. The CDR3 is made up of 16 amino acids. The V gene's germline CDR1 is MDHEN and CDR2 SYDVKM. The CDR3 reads CASSRHLGQSNQPQHF. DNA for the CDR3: TGTGCCAGCAGTCGACACCTTGGGCAGTCCAATCAGCCCCAGCATTTT.

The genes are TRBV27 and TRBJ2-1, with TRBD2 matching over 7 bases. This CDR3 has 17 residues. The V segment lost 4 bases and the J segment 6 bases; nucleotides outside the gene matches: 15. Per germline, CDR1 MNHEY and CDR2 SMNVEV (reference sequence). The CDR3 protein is CASSSPLEAGRFNEQFF. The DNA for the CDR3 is TGTGCCAGCAGTTCCCCCCTCGAAGCGGGGAGGTTCAATGAGCAGTTCTTC.

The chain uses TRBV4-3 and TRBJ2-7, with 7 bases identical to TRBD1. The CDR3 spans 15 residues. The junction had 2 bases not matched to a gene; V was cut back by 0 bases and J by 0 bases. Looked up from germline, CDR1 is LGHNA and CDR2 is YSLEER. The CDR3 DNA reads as TGCGCCAGCAGCCAAGACTCAGGGGGCTCCTACGAGCAGTACTTC. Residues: CASSQDSGGSYEQYF.

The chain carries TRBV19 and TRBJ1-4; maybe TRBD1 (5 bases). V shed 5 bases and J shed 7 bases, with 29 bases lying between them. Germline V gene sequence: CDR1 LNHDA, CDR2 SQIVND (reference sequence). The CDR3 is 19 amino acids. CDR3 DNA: TGTGCCAGTAGTTTTGGGTCGGTTCCTGGCGGGACGTTTCGTGAAAAACTGTTTTTT. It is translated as CASSFGSVPGGTFREKLFF.

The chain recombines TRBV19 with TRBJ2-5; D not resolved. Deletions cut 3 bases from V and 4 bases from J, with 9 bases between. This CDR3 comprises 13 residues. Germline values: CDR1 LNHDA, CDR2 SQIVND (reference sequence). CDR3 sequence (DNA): TGTGCCAGTAGTATTGAGAGTGGAGAGACCCAGTACTTC. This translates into CASSIESGETQYF.

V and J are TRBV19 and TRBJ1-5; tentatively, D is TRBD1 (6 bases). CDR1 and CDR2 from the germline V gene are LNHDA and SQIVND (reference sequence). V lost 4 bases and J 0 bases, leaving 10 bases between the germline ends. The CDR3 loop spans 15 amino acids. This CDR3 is CASSTQGSSNQPQHF. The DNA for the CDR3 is TGTGCCAGTAGTACACAGGGTTCTAGCAATCAGCCCCAGCATTTT. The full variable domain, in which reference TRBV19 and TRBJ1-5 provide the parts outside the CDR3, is DGGITQSPKYLFRKEGQNVTLSCEQNLNHDAMYWYRQDPGQGLRLIYYSQIVNDFQKGDIAEGYSVSREKKESFPLTVTSAQKNPTAFYLCASSTQGSSNQPQHFGDGTRLSIL.

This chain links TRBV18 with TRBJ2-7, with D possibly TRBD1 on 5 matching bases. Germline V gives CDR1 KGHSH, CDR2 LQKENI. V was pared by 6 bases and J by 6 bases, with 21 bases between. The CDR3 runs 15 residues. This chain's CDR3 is CASSPPTATHPEQYF. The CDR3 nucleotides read TGTGCCAGCTCTCCCCCGACAGCCACACATCCCGAGCAGTACTTC.

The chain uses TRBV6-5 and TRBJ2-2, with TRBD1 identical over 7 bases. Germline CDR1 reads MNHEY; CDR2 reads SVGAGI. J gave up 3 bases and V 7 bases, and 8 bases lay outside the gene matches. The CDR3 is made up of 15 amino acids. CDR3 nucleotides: TGTGCCAGCACTAGGGGGCAGGGCGACACCGGGGAGCTGTTTTTT. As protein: CASTRGQGDTGELFF.

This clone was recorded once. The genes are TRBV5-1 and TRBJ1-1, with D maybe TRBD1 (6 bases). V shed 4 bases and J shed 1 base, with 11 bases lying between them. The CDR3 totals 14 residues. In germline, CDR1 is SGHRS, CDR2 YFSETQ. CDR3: CASSVEQGNTEAFF. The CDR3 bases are TGCGCCAGCAGCGTAGAACAGGGGAACACTGAAGCTTTCTTT.

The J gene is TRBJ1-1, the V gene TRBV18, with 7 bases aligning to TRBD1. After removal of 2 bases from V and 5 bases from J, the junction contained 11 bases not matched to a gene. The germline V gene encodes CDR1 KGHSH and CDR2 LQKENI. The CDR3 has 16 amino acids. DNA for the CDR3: TGTGCCAGCTCACCAAATCCCGCAGGGGGAGGTACTGAAGCTTTCTTT. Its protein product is CASSPNPAGGGTEAFF.

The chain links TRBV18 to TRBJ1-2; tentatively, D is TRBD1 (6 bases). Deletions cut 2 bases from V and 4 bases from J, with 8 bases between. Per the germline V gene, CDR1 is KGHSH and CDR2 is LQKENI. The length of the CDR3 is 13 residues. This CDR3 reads CASSPTGIYGYTF. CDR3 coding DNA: TGTGCCAGCTCACCAACAGGGATCTATGGCTACACCTTC.

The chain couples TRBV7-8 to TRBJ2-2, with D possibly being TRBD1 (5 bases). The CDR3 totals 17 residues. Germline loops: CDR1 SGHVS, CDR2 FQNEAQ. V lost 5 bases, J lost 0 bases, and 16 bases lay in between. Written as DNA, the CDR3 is TGTGCCAGCAGCCAACCGATGGGCAGGGCGAACACCGGGGAGCTGTTTTTT. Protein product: CASSQPMGRANTGELFF.

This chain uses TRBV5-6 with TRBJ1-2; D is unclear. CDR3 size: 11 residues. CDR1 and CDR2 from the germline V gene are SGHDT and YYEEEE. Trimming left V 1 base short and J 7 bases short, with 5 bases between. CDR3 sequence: CASSLQVGYTF. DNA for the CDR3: TGTGCCAGCAGCTTGCAGGTTGGCTACACCTTC.

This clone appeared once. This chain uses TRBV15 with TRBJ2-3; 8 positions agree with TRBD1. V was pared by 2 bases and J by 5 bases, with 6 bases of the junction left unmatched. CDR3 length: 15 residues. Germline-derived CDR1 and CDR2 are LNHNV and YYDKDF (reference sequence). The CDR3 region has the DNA TGTGCCACCAGCAGAATTGGACAGGGATTAGATACGCAGTATTTT. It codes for CATSRIGQGLDTQYF. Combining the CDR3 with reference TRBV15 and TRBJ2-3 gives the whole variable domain DAMVIQNPRYQVTQFGKPVTLSCSQTLNHNVMYWYQQKSSQAPKLLFHYYDKDFNNEADTPDNFQSRRPNTSFCFLDIRSPGLGDTAMYLCATSRIGQGLDTQYFGPGTRLTVL.

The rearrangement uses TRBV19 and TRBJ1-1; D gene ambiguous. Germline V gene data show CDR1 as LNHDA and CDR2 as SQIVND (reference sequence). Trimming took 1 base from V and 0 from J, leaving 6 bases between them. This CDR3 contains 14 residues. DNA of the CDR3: TGTGCCAGTAGTATAGGGCGGCTGAACACTGAAGCTTTCTTT. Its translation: CASSIGRLNTEAFF.